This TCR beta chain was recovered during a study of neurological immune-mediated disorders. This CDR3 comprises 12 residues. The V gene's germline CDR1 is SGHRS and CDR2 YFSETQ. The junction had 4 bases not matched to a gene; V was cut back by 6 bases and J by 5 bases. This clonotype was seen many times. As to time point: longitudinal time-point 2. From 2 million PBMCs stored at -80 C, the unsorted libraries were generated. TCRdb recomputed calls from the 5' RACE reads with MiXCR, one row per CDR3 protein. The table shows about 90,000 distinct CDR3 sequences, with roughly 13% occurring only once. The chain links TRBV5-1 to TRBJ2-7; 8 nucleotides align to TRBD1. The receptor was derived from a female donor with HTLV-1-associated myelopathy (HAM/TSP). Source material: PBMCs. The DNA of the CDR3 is TGCGCCAGCAAGACAGGGGTACACGAGCAGTACTTC. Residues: CASKTGVHEQYF. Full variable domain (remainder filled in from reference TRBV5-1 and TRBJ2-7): KAGVTQTPRYLIKTRGQQVTLSCSPISGHRSVSWYQQTPGQGLQFLFEYFSETQRNKGNFPGRFSGRQFSNSRSEMNVSTLELGDSALYLCASKTGVHEQYFGPGTRLTVT.